This record concerns one TCR beta chain sequence. What it binds is unknown. This specimen comes from a study of T cell responses to AZD1222 COVID-19 vaccine. The V end lost 0 bases, the J end lost 7 bases, and 16 bases lay between the germline ends. Germline values: CDR1 MGHRA, CDR2 YSYEKL. The CDR3 spans 16 residues. Study observations and caveats: At baseline, seropositivity was found in only six or seven AZD1222 recipients. Of spike-specific TCRs, nearly half reportedly target regions left unmutated in variants.

Generated by immunoSEQ multiplex PCR, the TCRdb table keeps only in-frame clones and is missing some. The table lists 120,000 or so clones, approximately 94% of them singletons, with 2.9% in the top ten. The source was peripheral blood, collected 28 days after the second AZD1222 dose. This rearrangement joins TRBV4-1 to TRBJ2-1; D possibly corresponds to TRBD2 (6 bases). The receptor comes from an adult who received the AZD1222 COVID-19 vaccine. CDR3 sequence: CASSQDRAGQRNEQFF. Here the CDR3 DNA reads TGCGCCAGCAGCCAAGATAGAGCGGGCCAGAGGAATGAGCAGTTCTTC.